This T cell receptor (beta chain) was captured by sequencing in a study of blood T cell repertoires in COVID-19 (dated by TCRdb to 2020 to 2021). Turning to the overall study: Samples from collaborators originated in the United States, Italy and Spain and spanned both the acute and convalescent phases of COVID-19. The material from the prospective study consisted of cDNA or gDNA derived from T cells, B-cell-depleted T cells, or PBMCs. Samples came from the ongoing ImmuneRACE study (first 160 participants) plus 1,254 subjects from 6 global collaborators. The dataset comprised deeply sampled blood TCRbeta repertoires from subjects exposed to, actively infected with, or recovered from COVID-19. A freely available public database, intended as a resource for researchers studying the immune response to SARS-CoV-2, is where the repertoires were released. Where available, HLA class I and class II types were obtained from metadata supplied by the sample provider rather than from assay-based typing. Nearly every sample came with metadata listing a de-identified subject ID, COVID-19 status, age in years and sex.

In the case of this clone: The antigen it binds to is not known. No qualities accompany the bases; no much larger clone lies one base away.

TCRbeta CDR3 regions were amplified from genomic DNA by means of the immunoSEQ Assay, a bias-controlled multiplex PCR. Per the original workflow: Nucleated cell counts per sample were estimated from amplification of reference gene primers within the assay. Sequence reads were collapsed and filtered to measure the absolute abundance of every unique TCRbeta CDR3 rearrangement. Productive Simpson clonality was computed per sample as the square root of Simpson's diversity index over productive rearrangements. Held by TCRdb, this immuneACCESS table contains in-frame sequences only and omits some clones. Under half of the omission traces to an unresolved V gene where checked; the cause of the rest is unknown. D and trimming were read from the DNA, whereas the V and J calls and clone size are those reported in that table. In all, the sample holds 50,000 to 55,000 clones, and over 75% of those were seen once. Over 5% of the sample is in the top ten clones.

The germline V gene (reference sequence) gives CDR1 as DFQATT and CDR2 as SNEGSKA. From cysteine to phenylalanine, the CDR3 is 11 amino acids long. Only the CDR3 DNA stays, 33 bases, in frame from base 1. V is pared back by 6 bases and J by 8 bases, with 13 bases lying between the germline termini. Whole blood was collected in K2EDTA tubes by collaborating institutions according to the institutions' own protocols. For TCRbeta analysis, collaborator samples were shipped as frozen whole blood, as isolated PBMCs, or as DNA extracted from either sample type. Study-wide conclusions, independent of this receptor: The amount of clinical and demographic metadata varied by source and participant and was provided uncurated.

The chain employs TRBV20-1 and TRBJ2-5, with no D gene named confidently. This clonotype originated in a man aged 45-65 years with active COVID-19. The sample taken for sequencing was peripheral blood. The DNA sequence follows: TGCAGTGCCCTAGACCGAGACACCCAGTACTTC. This translates into CSALDRDTQYF.